Below are 32 T cell receptor beta chains sequenced from a single sample in a study of blood T cell repertoires in COVID-19. Measured with immunoSEQ multiplex PCR; TCRdb has only the in-frame clones, and not every one. Of a few hundred thousand clones listed, about nine tenths are singletons. Sequenced material: peripheral blood. The receptors here all came from a man in his sixties with acute or convalescent COVID-19.

This sequence joins TRBV14 and TRBJ1-2; 8 bases are shared with TRBD1. This CDR3 contains 14 residues. Germline CDR1 SGHDN, CDR2 FVKESK. V shed 2 bases, J shed 8 bases, and the junction held 7 bases outside the gene matches. CDR3 protein: CASSQTTGGYGYTF. CDR3 nucleotide sequence: TGTGCCAGCAGCCAAACCACAGGGGGTTACGGCTACACCTTC.

The chain links TRBV5-6 to TRBJ2-1; D is undetermined. CDR1 is SGHDT and CDR2 is YYEEEE in the germline V gene. The CDR3 extends over 13 amino acids. Trimming pared 4 bases from V and 3 bases from J, leaving 8 bases between. The CDR3 spells CASSTRHYNEQFF. The CDR3 bases are TGTGCCAGCAGCACCCGACACTACAATGAGCAGTTCTTC. The variable domain in full, with the rest retrieved from reference TRBV5-6 and TRBJ2-1, is DAGVTQSPTHLIKTRGQQVTLRCSPKSGHDTVSWYQQALGQGPQFIFQYYEEEERQRGNFPDRFSGHQFPNYSSELNVNALLLGDSALYLCASSTRHYNEQFFGPGTRLTVL.

V is TRBV6-5 and J is TRBJ2-7; 7 bases match TRBD2. The ends lost 2 bases at V and 1 base at J; junction bases unmatched: 8. The CDR3 contains 16 residues. CDR1 is MNHEY, CDR2 SVGAGI, per germline. CDR3 residues: CASSYLPQRGSYEQYF. DNA for the CDR3: TGTGCCAGCAGTTACCTCCCCCAGCGGGGATCCTACGAGCAGTACTTC.

As DNA, the CDR3 is TGTGCCAGCATTCGCCCAATCGGGGGGTTGAACACTGAAGCTTTCTTT. It translates to CASIRPIGGLNTEAFF. The chain employs TRBV28 and TRBJ1-1; D perhaps matches TRBD1 (5 bases). V shed 7 bases and J shed 0 bases, with 18 bases lying between them. Germline CDR1 MDHEN, CDR2 SYDVKM. This CDR3 is built from 16 residues.

The V gene is TRBV4-2, the J gene TRBJ2-7; D may be TRBD2 (5 bases). CDR1 LGHNA and CDR2 YNFKEQ come from the germline V gene. This CDR3 comprises 13 residues. Trimming left V 1 base short and J 4 bases short, with 8 bases between. DNA for the CDR3: TGTGCCAGCAGCCAAGCACTAGTTTACGAGCAGTACTTC. It translates to CASSQALVYEQYF.

The chain carries TRBV11-1 and TRBJ2-1; 9 bases match TRBD1. Germline V gene data show CDR1 as SGHAT and CDR2 as FQDESV (reference sequence). Unmatched junction bases numbered 10, after V lost 4 bases and J lost 6 bases. The CDR3 runs 16 residues. The CDR3: CASSYRGQGNFNEQFF. CDR3 coding DNA: TGTGCCAGCAGCTATAGGGGACAGGGAAACTTCAATGAGCAGTTCTTC. The full variable domain, rest sourced from reference TRBV11-1 and TRBJ2-1, is EAEVAQSPRYKITEKSQAVAFWCDPISGHATLYWYRQILGQGPELLVQFQDESVVDDSQLPKDRFSAERLKGVDSTLKIQPAELGDSAMYLCASSYRGQGNFNEQFFGPGTRLTVL.

The gene calls are TRBV11-3 and TRBJ2-5; D is perhaps TRBD2 (5 bases). Germline loops: CDR1 SGHNT, CDR2 YENEEA. V gave up 3 bases and J gave up 2 bases, with 19 bases separating them. The CDR3 is 17 amino acids. The CDR3 nucleotides read TGTGCCAGCAGCTTCCAGCTACTAGGCGGACCACAAGAGACCCAGTACTTC. Amino acids: CASSFQLLGGPQETQYF.

Only one count was recorded for this clone. The chain links TRBV5-6 to TRBJ2-3; tentatively, D is TRBD1 (5 bases). The CDR3 is 14 amino acids. In germline, CDR1 is SGHDT, CDR2 YYEEEE. Trimming pared 0 bases from V and 9 bases from J, leaving 14 bases between. CDR3 nucleotide sequence: TGTGCCAGCAGCTTGGATATCGGCCAGGGAACGCAGTATTTT. Translation gives CASSLDIGQGTQYF. Using reference TRBV5-6 and TRBJ2-3 for the parts outside the CDR3, the full variable domain is DAGVTQSPTHLIKTRGQQVTLRCSPKSGHDTVSWYQQALGQGPQFIFQYYEEEERQRGNFPDRFSGHQFPNYSSELNVNALLLGDSALYLCASSLDIGQGTQYFGPGTRLTVL.

CDR3 DNA: TGTGCCAGCAGTGAGAGGGCCAATGAGCAGTTCTTC. Protein sequence: CASSERANEQFF. The chain employs TRBV2 and TRBJ2-1; weak D call: TRBD2 (5 bases). This CDR3 is 12 amino acids long. V was trimmed by 3 bases and J by 6 bases, leaving 6 bases between them. CDR1 is SNHLY and CDR2 is FYNNEI in the germline V gene.

This rearrangement joins TRBV7-9 to TRBJ2-5; D not resolved. The CDR3 length is 11 residues. Germline V gives CDR1 SEHNR, CDR2 FQNEAQ (reference sequence). Trimming took off 3 bases at V and 5 bases at J, with 4 bases between the two ends. CDR3 in amino acids: CASSFIETQYF. For the CDR3, the DNA is TGTGCCAGCAGCTTTATCGAGACCCAGTACTTC.

The chain links TRBV19 to TRBJ2-1; TRBD2 matches at 12 bases. Per germline, CDR1 LNHDA and CDR2 SQIVND (reference sequence). The CDR3 has 14 amino acids. The V and J ends lost 6 bases and 5 bases, in that order; junction bases with no gene match: 2. The CDR3 here is CASRTSGSDNEQFF. CDR3 nucleotides: TGTGCCAGTAGGACTAGCGGGAGCGACAATGAGCAGTTCTTC.

This clone was observed a few times. The chain is built from TRBV6-5 and TRBJ1-5; D not certain. This CDR3 has 13 residues. Trimming stripped 5 bases from V and 5 bases from J, with 10 bases between. Germline V gene data show CDR1 as MNHEY and CDR2 as SVGAGI. The CDR3: CASSTQRYQPQHF. In nucleotides, the CDR3 is TGTGCCAGCAGTACACAAAGATATCAGCCCCAGCATTTT.

The V gene is TRBV5-1, the J gene TRBJ2-3, with 7 bases that match TRBD1. The CDR3 is 14 residues long. Germline V lookup: CDR1 SGHRS, CDR2 YFSETQ. Losses at the gene ends were 0 bases for V and 8 bases for J; bases not matched to a gene: 6. The CDR3 DNA reads as TGCGCCAGCAGCTTGGACCCAGGGGGTGGTACGCAGTATTTT. Its translation is CASSLDPGGGTQYF.

The chain joins TRBV9 to TRBJ2-7, with a tentative D call TRBD2 (5 bases). The CDR3 totals 14 residues. Germline assignment: CDR1 SGDLS and CDR2 YYNGEE. The ends were cut back, 3 bases at V and 0 bases at J, with 10 bases in the middle. CDR3: CASSAGLSSYEQYF. The CDR3 region has the DNA TGTGCCAGCAGCGCCGGACTCAGCTCCTACGAGCAGTACTTC.

The genes are TRBV10-3 and TRBJ2-7; TRBD2 aligns across 9 bases. Germline V lookup: CDR1 ENHRY, CDR2 SYGVKD. The CDR3 covers 13 residues. J was trimmed by 4 bases and V by 4 bases; bases with no gene match: 2. The CDR3 loop reads CAISASGRYEQYF. The CDR3, as DNA: TGTGCCATCAGTGCAAGCGGGAGGTACGAGCAGTACTTC.

The chain recombines TRBV4-1 with TRBJ1-2; 7 nucleotides match TRBD1. V lost 1 base and J lost 0; bases outside the gene matches: 11. Germline lookup yields CDR1 MGHRA and CDR2 YSYEKL. The length of the CDR3 is 18 residues. The CDR3 bases are TGCGCCAGCAGCCAAGGTAGTACAGGGGCCGTAGCTAACTATGGCTACACCTTC. This codes for CASSQGSTGAVANYGYTF.

This sequence joins TRBV7-6 and TRBJ2-6; the D gene is possibly TRBD1 (6 bases). This CDR3 has 16 residues. Germline V gene sequence: CDR1 SGHVS, CDR2 FNYEAQ. V dropped 4 bases and J dropped 4 bases, with 14 bases sitting between them. CDR3 coding DNA: TGTGCCAGCAGCTCCTATCAGGGGTCGGGGGCCAACGTCCTGACTTTC. Amino acid sequence: CASSSYQGSGANVLTF. Filled out from reference TRBV7-6 and TRBJ2-6, the complete variable domain reads GAGVSQSPRYKVTKRGQDVALRCDPISGHVSLYWYRQALGQGPEFLTYFNYEAQQDKSGLPNDRFSAERPEGSISTLTIQRTEQRDSAMYRCASSSYQGSGANVLTFGAGSRLTVL.

The V call is TRBV19, the J call TRBJ2-2; 13 positions match TRBD2. Germline V gene sequence: CDR1 LNHDA, CDR2 SQIVND (reference sequence). The CDR3 has 22 amino acids. The V gene end was trimmed by 5 bases and the J gene end by 0 bases; junction bases not matched to a gene: 18. The CDR3 sequence is CASSGLPGTSGVSSPNTGELFF. The CDR3 DNA is TGTGCCAGTAGTGGACTCCCCGGGACTAGCGGGGTTAGCAGCCCGAACACCGGGGAGCTGTTTTTT.

The CDR3 region has the DNA TGTGCCAGCAGTTTATCGAGTAGGGGCCAGCACTATGGCTACACCTTC. Translating gives CASSLSSRGQHYGYTF. This chain uses TRBV27 with TRBJ1-2, with D possibly TRBD1 on 5 matching bases. Germline CDR1 reads MNHEY; CDR2 reads SMNVEV (reference sequence). The CDR3 loop spans 16 amino acids. V gave up 0 bases and J gave up 3 bases, with 14 bases separating them.

V and J are TRBV28 and TRBJ2-1; 7 positions agree with TRBD2. The CDR3 loop spans 16 amino acids. Germline-derived CDR1 and CDR2 are MDHEN and SYDVKM. Trimming took 5 bases from V and 1 from J; bases not matched to a gene: 8. This CDR3 reads CASSPPPGGSYNEQFF. For the CDR3, the DNA is TGTGCCAGCAGTCCACCGCCGGGGGGATCCTACAATGAGCAGTTCTTC.

The chain uses TRBV5-6 and TRBJ2-1; 11 positions agree with TRBD2. The CDR3 runs 16 residues. The V gene end was trimmed by 4 bases and the J gene end by 5 bases; junction bases not matched to a gene: 8. Germline V gene sequence: CDR1 SGHDT, CDR2 YYEEEE. CDR3 sequence reads: CASSLVAGGTDNEQFF. Here the CDR3 DNA reads TGTGCCAGCAGCCTGGTAGCGGGAGGGACGGACAATGAGCAGTTCTTC.

The V and J genes are TRBV28 and TRBJ2-2; no clear D gene. V lost 3 bases, J lost 7 bases, and 6 bases lay in between. Germline CDR1 is MDHEN and CDR2 is SYDVKM. This CDR3 comprises 12 residues. CDR3 nucleotide sequence: TGTGCCAGCAGTTTTAGTGGCGGGGAGCTGTTTTTT. Translated, it gives CASSFSGGELFF. The full variable domain, its missing parts supplied by reference TRBV28 and TRBJ2-2, is DVKVTQSSRYLVKRTGEKVFLECVQDMDHENMFWYRQDPGLGLRLIYFSYDVKMKEKGDIPEGYSVSREKKERFSLILESASTNQTSMYLCASSFSGGELFFGEGSRLTVL.

This chain uses TRBV6-5 with TRBJ1-1; TRBD1 is a possible D gene (5 bases). CDR1 MNHEY and CDR2 SVGAGI come from the germline V gene. Trimming removed 6 bases from V and 4 bases from J, with 15 bases in between. This CDR3 has 14 residues. CDR3 protein: CASRGSGGGTEAFF. Here the CDR3 DNA reads TGTGCCAGCAGAGGAAGCGGGGGTGGCACTGAAGCTTTCTTT.

The chain is built from TRBV5-1 and TRBJ1-1; D perhaps matches TRBD1 (6 bases). Germline V gives CDR1 SGHRS, CDR2 YFSETQ. Trimming cost V 7 bases and J 3 bases, with 22 bases left between them. This CDR3 comprises 16 residues. The CDR3 protein is CASYRDTLKSDTEAFF. The CDR3 DNA reads as TGCGCCAGCTACAGGGACACCTTAAAATCGGACACTGAAGCTTTCTTT.

The chain carries TRBV7-3 and TRBJ1-3, with 7 bases fitting TRBD1. The CDR3 loop spans 14 amino acids. V lost 5 bases, J lost 4 bases, and 5 bases stayed unmatched. In germline, CDR1 is SGHTA, CDR2 FQGTGA. The CDR3 nucleotides read TGTGCCAGCAGCCCGACAGGGAACGGAAACACCATATATTTT. This gives the protein CASSPTGNGNTIYF. Drawing the rest from reference TRBV7-3 and TRBJ1-3, the complete variable domain is GAGVSQTPSNKVTEKGKYVELRCDPISGHTALYWYRQSLGQGPEFLIYFQGTGAADDSGLPNDRFFAVRPEGSVSTLKIQRTERGDSAVYLCASSPTGNGNTIYFGEGSWLTVV.

This sequence joins TRBV30 and TRBJ2-5; TRBD1 or TRBD2 may be the D gene (10 bases each). The CDR3 contains 15 residues. Trimming cost V 1 base and J 7 bases, with 19 bases left between them. Germline values: CDR1 GTSNPN, CDR2 SVGIG (reference sequence). Here the CDR3 DNA reads TGTGCCTGGAGTGGACAGGGGGCTAGCGGGAGGACCCAGTACTTC. Its translation: CAWSGQGASGRTQYF. Full variable domain (remainder filled in from reference TRBV30 and TRBJ2-5): SQTIHQWPATLVQPVGSPLSLECTVEGTSNPNLYWYRQAAGRGLQLLFYSVGIGQISSEVPQNLSASRPQDRQFILSSKKLLLSDSGFYLCAWSGQGASGRTQYFGPGTRLLVL.

The chain couples TRBV2 to TRBJ2-7, with a possible D match to TRBD1 (5 bases). The CDR3 is 15 residues long. Germline CDR1 is SNHLY and CDR2 is FYNNEI. Trimming shortened V by 6 bases and J by 0 bases, and 15 bases separated the two germline ends. The CDR3 region has the DNA TGTGCCAGCAGCCCCTGGACAAGAAGCTCCTACGAGCAGTACTTC. Amino acids: CASSPWTRSSYEQYF.

This clone turned up a few times. V and J are TRBV6-2 or TRBV6-3 and TRBJ1-5; no clear D gene. CDR1 and CDR2 (germline): MNHEY, SVGEGT. CDR3 length equals 14 residues. V was cut by 3 bases and J by 5 bases, with 11 bases left in between. CDR3 bases: TGTGCCAGCAGTTATTGGAGGGAACATCAGCCCCAGCATTTT. Translating gives CASSYWREHQPQHF.

The V call is TRBV4-3, the J call TRBJ1-1; 9 bases fit TRBD1. Germline CDR1 and CDR2: LGHNA and YSLEER. The CDR3 loop spans 16 amino acids. The junction had 9 bases not matched to a gene; V was cut back by 0 bases and J by 7 bases. CDR3 nucleotides: TGCGCCAGCAGCCAAGAGGAGAACAGGGGGCTTGGTGAAGCTTTCTTT. Protein: CASSQEENRGLGEAFF.

V is TRBV2 and J is TRBJ2-1; D not certain. The CDR3 spans 13 residues. Trimming cost V 2 bases and J 11 bases, with 13 bases left between them. CDR1 and CDR2 (germline): SNHLY, FYNNEI. The CDR3 spells CASSESPPQKQFF. The DNA of the CDR3 is TGTGCCAGCAGTGAATCCCCCCCACAGAAGCAGTTCTTC.

This clone was found once. The chain has TRBV10-3 and TRBJ1-1, with 7 nucleotides matching TRBD1. CDR1 is ENHRY, CDR2 SYGVKD, per germline. V dropped 9 bases and J dropped 4; count of bases not matched to a gene: 5. The CDR3 consists of 12 residues. The CDR3 here is CAISGGTTEAFF. The CDR3 DNA reads TGTGCCATATCAGGGGGGACCACTGAAGCTTTCTTT.

The V call is TRBV29-1, the J call TRBJ2-3; the D is unclear. The length of the CDR3 is 14 residues. In germline, CDR1 is SQVTM, CDR2 ANQGSEA. With 2 bases removed from V and 0 bases from J, the gap between germline ends came to 9 bases. The CDR3 DNA sequence: TGCAGCGTTGAACGCGGAACCAGCACAGATACGCAGTATTTT. Translated, it gives CSVERGTSTDTQYF.